Listed here are 30 T cell receptor beta chains from one sample, sequenced in a study of T cell responses to AZD1222 COVID-19 vaccine (dated by TCRdb to about 2021). The library was prepared using the immunoSEQ multiplex PCR assay. TCRdb re-hosts the immuneACCESS table, in-frame sequences only. Its copies lack some clones; in the studies checked, an unresolved V gene accounts for under half of them, and the cause for the rest is not known. The sample table records 65,000 to 85,000 clones; 90% to 95% of these occur just once. Of the sample, roughly 5.2% is held by the ten largest clones. Read against the paper, the sample's time point label means: baseline before first vaccination. The material sequenced was peripheral blood, taken on day 0 of AZD1222 vaccination. The source of these receptors is an adult in good health.

DNA of the CDR3: TGCGCCAGCAGCTTGGGGGGCCCTAGCACAGATACGCAGTATTTT. Protein: CASSLGGPSTDTQYF. This chain connects TRBV5-1 to TRBJ2-3; D perhaps matches TRBD1 (5 bases). Germline V CDR1 and CDR2: SGHRS, YFSETQ. V lost 0 bases, J lost 0 bases, and 8 bases lay in between. The CDR3 runs 15 residues.

There are a few counts of this clone. J is TRBJ2-3 and V is TRBV10-2, with D hard to call. CDR3 length equals 16 residues. Trimming stripped 7 bases from V and 0 bases from J, with 17 bases between. CDR1 is WSHSY and CDR2 is SAAADI in the germline V gene. The CDR3 coding sequence is TGCGCCAGCAATAGAGACGGCCTATCTAGCACAGATACGCAGTATTTT. As protein: CASNRDGLSSTDTQYF.

The chain links TRBV2 to TRBJ1-4; D gene unclear. The ends were cut back, 4 bases at V and 8 bases at J, with 11 bases in the middle. Germline V gene data show CDR1 as SNHLY and CDR2 as FYNNEI. This CDR3 is built from 13 residues. The CDR3: CASSGEATEKLFF. CDR3 nucleotides: TGTGCCAGCAGTGGGGAGGCCACAGAAAAACTGTTTTTT.

This clone was seen more than once but under ten times. The chain has TRBV5-4 and TRBJ2-7; 9 nucleotides align to TRBD1. Germline V gene data show CDR1 as SGHNT and CDR2 as YYREEE (reference sequence). With 4 bases clipped from V and 3 bases from J, the junction kept 5 bases outside the gene matches. This CDR3 has 14 amino acids. The DNA for the CDR3 is TGTGCCAGCAGCAAAGGACAGGGGAACTACGAGCAGTACTTC. Its translation: CASSKGQGNYEQYF.

The gene calls are TRBV5-4 and TRBJ1-2; 10 bases agree with TRBD1. This CDR3 spans 16 amino acids. With 2 bases clipped from V and 1 base from J, the junction kept 5 bases outside the gene matches. CDR1 and CDR2 (germline): SGHNT, YYREEE (reference sequence). The CDR3 region is CASSFLGQGVNYGYTF. CDR3 nucleotides: TGTGCCAGCAGCTTCCTCGGACAGGGGGTTAACTATGGCTACACCTTC.

This chain joins TRBV7-9 and TRBJ1-1; 9 nucleotides match TRBD1. Unmatched junction bases numbered 6, after V lost 0 bases and J lost 4 bases. The CDR3 runs to 16 residues. Germline CDR1 reads SEHNR; CDR2 reads FQNEAQ (reference sequence). CDR3 region: CASSLAGTGRVTEAFF. CDR3 DNA: TGTGCCAGCAGCTTAGCGGGGACAGGGCGGGTCACTGAAGCTTTCTTT.

V and J are TRBV12-3 or TRBV12-4 and TRBJ1-2; 7 bases agree with TRBD1. The CDR3 has 12 amino acids. After removal of 6 bases from V and 6 bases from J, the junction contained 4 bases not matched to a gene. DNA of the CDR3: TGTGCCAGCAGCCCAGACAGGGATGGCTACACCTTC. Protein sequence: CASSPDRDGYTF.

V is TRBV18 and J is TRBJ1-1; perhaps TRBD1 as D (5 bases). Trimming took off 6 bases at V and 4 bases at J, with 15 bases between the two ends. Germline CDR1 and CDR2: KGHSH and LQKENI. This CDR3 comprises 14 residues. The DNA of the CDR3 is TGTGCCAGCTCCCCATCCGCCGGGGGCACTGAAGCTTTCTTT. It codes for CASSPSAGGTEAFF. The full variable domain, with the rest looked up from reference TRBV18 and TRBJ1-1, is NAGVMQNPRHLVRRRGQEARLRCSPMKGHSHVYWYRQLPEEGLKFMVYLQKENIIDESGMPKERFSAEFPKEGPSILRIQQVVRGDSAAYFCASSPSAGGTEAFFGQGTRLTVV.

The chain joins TRBV28 to TRBJ1-2; 9 bases align to TRBD1. V shed 7 bases and J 4 bases; nucleotides not matched to a gene: 10. The CDR3 has 15 residues. Looked up from germline, CDR1 is MDHEN and CDR2 is SYDVKM. CDR3 coding DNA: TGTGCCAGCACCCTTACAGGGGGCATCTCCTATGGCTACACCTTC. Encoded protein: CASTLTGGISYGYTF.

The chain joins TRBV28 to TRBJ1-2; D is undetermined. Germline assignment: CDR1 MDHEN and CDR2 SYDVKM. Trimming left V 3 bases short and J 7 bases short, with 12 bases between. The CDR3 is made up of 13 amino acids. CDR3 in DNA: TGTGCCAGCAGTTTTGCGTCCCGCCTTGGCTACACCTTC. This codes for CASSFASRLGYTF.

The CDR3 sequence is CASSQDYSGGPDTQYF. The DNA of the CDR3 is TGCGCCAGCAGCCAAGATTATTCGGGGGGCCCAGATACGCAGTATTTT. V usage is TRBV4-3 and J usage is TRBJ2-3, with D possibly TRBD2 on 7 matching bases. The CDR3 loop spans 16 amino acids. Germline V lookup: CDR1 LGHNA, CDR2 YSLEER. V was clipped by 0 bases and J by 4 bases, with 14 bases between them.

The V and J genes are TRBV28 and TRBJ2-7; D uncertain. Germline V CDR1 and CDR2: MDHEN, SYDVKM. Trimming removed 7 bases from V and 2 bases from J, with 9 bases in between. The CDR3 spans 12 residues. The CDR3 DNA sequence: TGTGCCAGCACGGCAGGAACCTACGAGCAGTACTTC. Amino acid sequence: CASTAGTYEQYF.

This clone was seen just once. The chain is built from TRBV6-2 or TRBV6-3 and TRBJ1-1, with D unclear. The CDR3 has 12 amino acids. V was shortened by 0 bases and J by 11 bases, with 10 bases between the two germline ends. CDR1 is MNHEY, CDR2 SVGEGT, per germline. CDR3 in DNA: TGTGCCAGCAGTTACTCGACCTCGAGGGCTTTCTTT. It yields the protein CASSYSTSRAFF.

The chain uses TRBV2 and TRBJ2-7; the D gene could be TRBD1 or TRBD2 (5 bases each). V was trimmed by 8 bases and J by 3 bases, leaving 11 bases between them. This CDR3 comprises 12 residues. The germline CDR1 and CDR2 sequences are SNHLY and FYNNEI. The CDR3: CASLRGFYEQYF. The CDR3 bases are TGTGCCAGCCTACGGGGCTTCTACGAGCAGTACTTC. Complete variable domain (other parts from reference TRBV2 and TRBJ2-7): EPEVTQTPSHQVTQMGQEVILRCVPISNHLYFYWYRQILGQKVEFLVSFYNNEISEKSEIFDDQFSVERPDGSNFTLKIRSTKLEDSAMYFCASLRGFYEQYFGPGTRLTVT.

The V gene is TRBV11-2, the J gene TRBJ2-5, with D tentatively TRBD1 (5 bases). Looked up from germline, CDR1 is SGHAT and CDR2 is FQNNGV. V lost 1 base and J lost 4, with 16 bases in between. The CDR3 totals 16 residues. CDR3 nucleotide sequence: TGTGCCAGCAGCTTAGGCCAAAGGGTTGGGGCAGAGACCCAGTACTTC. It translates to CASSLGQRVGAETQYF. The full variable domain, with the rest looked up from reference TRBV11-2 and TRBJ2-5, is EAGVAQSPRYKIIEKRQSVAFWCNPISGHATLYWYQQILGQGPKLLIQFQNNGVVDDSQLPKDRFSAERLKGVDSTLKIQPAKLEDSAVYLCASSLGQRVGAETQYFGPGTRLLVL.

V gene TRBV14 combines with J gene TRBJ2-3, with D unclear. The V end was cut by 0 bases, the J end by 8 bases, with 6 bases between. The germline V gene encodes CDR1 SGHDN and CDR2 FVKESK. The CDR3 contains 12 residues. For the CDR3, the DNA is TGTGCCAGCAGCCAAGACCGGGTTACGCAGTATTTT. This translates into CASSQDRVTQYF.

The V gene is TRBV7-2, the J gene TRBJ2-7; 8 positions match TRBD1. The V gene end was trimmed by 1 base and the J gene end by 2 bases; junction bases not matched to a gene: 4. The CDR3 is made up of 15 amino acids. Germline CDR1 is SGHTA and CDR2 is FQGNSA. The CDR3 DNA is TGTGCCAGCAGCTTAGGTTTACAGGGGGCCTACGAGCAGTACTTC. This translates into CASSLGLQGAYEQYF.

V is TRBV5-1 and J is TRBJ2-1; TRBD1 might be the D (6 bases). V lost 3 bases to trimming and J lost 9 bases, with 16 bases between them. The CDR3 sequence is 14 residues long. Looked up from germline, CDR1 is SGHRS and CDR2 is YFSETQ. The CDR3 loop is CASSWKGTLGEQFF. Written as DNA, the CDR3 is TGCGCCAGCAGCTGGAAGGGGACACTTGGTGAGCAGTTCTTC.

In its sample, this clone was seen once. The chain has TRBV5-3 and TRBJ2-4; D is unresolved. TRBV5-3 is labeled an ORF, and its function is uncertain. The V end lost 4 bases, the J end lost 4 bases, and 12 bases lay between the germline ends. This CDR3 comprises 14 residues. The CDR3 sequence: CARSAPTEKNIQYF. CDR3 nucleotides: TGTGCCAGAAGCGCCCCAACTGAAAAAAACATTCAGTACTTC.

The chain has TRBV11-2 and TRBJ1-1; 8 bases match TRBD1. CDR1 SGHAT and CDR2 FQNNGV come from the germline V gene. The CDR3 consists of 17 residues. V shed 5 bases, J shed 0 bases, and the junction held 11 bases outside the gene matches. The CDR3 region is CASSPARQGTLNTEAFF. CDR3 in DNA: TGTGCCAGCAGCCCCGCTCGACAGGGGACTTTGAACACTGAAGCTTTCTTT.

V is TRBV6-6 and J is TRBJ1-3, with a tentative D call TRBD1 (6 bases). Deletions cut 2 bases from V and 4 bases from J, with 15 bases between. Germline V CDR1 and CDR2: MNHNY, SVGAGI (reference sequence). The CDR3 has 16 residues. The CDR3 DNA reads TGTGCCAGCAGTTACGATGGTAGGACAGTCGGAAACACCATATATTTT. Encoded protein: CASSYDGRTVGNTIYF.

V usage is TRBV9 and J usage is TRBJ2-3; TRBD2 matches at 9 bases. Trimming at V came to 0 bases and at J to 2 bases, leaving 4 bases not matched to a gene. Per germline, CDR1 SGDLS and CDR2 YYNGEE. The CDR3 spans 16 residues. This CDR3 reads CASSVVGTSPTDTQYF. Written as DNA, the CDR3 is TGTGCCAGCAGCGTAGTGGGGACTAGCCCCACAGATACGCAGTATTTT.

The rearrangement joins TRBV4-1 to TRBJ2-5; D is undetermined. Trimming stripped 2 bases from V and 7 bases from J, with 17 bases between. The germline gives CDR1 MGHRA, CDR2 YSYEKL. CDR3 length: 15 residues. The CDR3 DNA reads as TGCGCCAGCAGCCAACAAGGGCTGGCTCGAGGGACCCAGTACTTC. Translation gives CASSQQGLARGTQYF.

This chain uses TRBV11-2 with TRBJ2-7; a possible D gene is TRBD1 (5 bases). The CDR3 is 13 amino acids. Trimming took 3 bases from V and 5 from J, leaving 11 bases between them. Germline V gene sequence: CDR1 SGHAT, CDR2 FQNNGV. CDR3 amino acids: CASSLGLGNEQYF. In DNA, the CDR3 is TGTGCCAGCAGCTTGGGGCTGGGGAACGAGCAGTACTTC.

This sequence joins TRBV28 and TRBJ2-5; TRBD1 might be the D (6 bases). Germline lookup yields CDR1 MDHEN and CDR2 SYDVKM. This CDR3 region has 15 residues. V lost 4 bases, J lost 2 bases, and 14 bases lay in between. The CDR3 reads CASSSYRALQETQYF. The CDR3 DNA is TGTGCCAGCAGTTCCTACAGGGCCCTTCAAGAGACCCAGTACTTC.

The J gene is TRBJ1-2, the V gene TRBV28, with D hard to call. Germline V gene data show CDR1 as MDHEN and CDR2 as SYDVKM. The CDR3 length is 11 residues. V was pared by 4 bases and J by 8 bases, with 8 bases between. CDR3 DNA sequence: TGTGCCAGCAGTTCCGGGTCCGGCTACACCTTC. This encodes CASSSGSGYTF.

The chain joins TRBV28 to TRBJ2-7; TRBD1 aligns across 11 bases. CDR3 length: 15 amino acids. The germline CDR1 and CDR2 sequences are MDHEN and SYDVKM. V lost 6 bases to trimming and J lost 3 bases; unmatched junction nucleotides: 7. The CDR3 reads CASRRSGTGGYEQYF. Written as DNA, the CDR3 is TGTGCCAGCAGGCGATCCGGGACAGGGGGCTACGAGCAGTACTTC.

This chain joins TRBV5-4 and TRBJ1-4, with 10 bases aligning to TRBD1. The trim removed 3 bases at V and 5 bases at J, leaving 4 bases unmatched. CDR3 length: 15 residues. Germline loops: CDR1 SGHNT, CDR2 YYREEE (reference sequence). CDR3 region: CASSSPGQGNEKLFF. In DNA form, the CDR3 reads TGTGCCAGCAGCTCCCCGGGACAGGGGAATGAAAAACTGTTTTTT.

The V and J genes are TRBV5-1 and TRBJ2-1, with 8 positions matching TRBD2. The CDR3 has 15 amino acids. The V gene end was trimmed by 2 bases and the J gene end by 0 bases; junction bases not matched to a gene: 1. Per the germline V gene, CDR1 is SGHRS and CDR2 is YFSETQ. The CDR3 coding sequence is TGCGCCAGCAGCTTCGGGGGGGCCTCCTACAATGAGCAGTTCTTC. Protein product: CASSFGGASYNEQFF.

This clone was seen a handful of times. The chain is built from TRBV3-1 (or the pseudogene TRBV3-2) and TRBJ1-1; D is perhaps TRBD1 (6 bases). V lost 1 base and J lost 5, with 11 bases in between. The CDR3 totals 14 residues. Germline-derived CDR1 and CDR2 are LGHDT and YNNKEL (reference sequence). The CDR3 loop is CASSQVAQGTEAFF. As DNA, the CDR3 is TGTGCCAGCAGCCAAGTTGCACAGGGTACTGAAGCTTTCTTT.